This TCR beta chain was retrieved from a study of regulatory T cells in long-lasting Graves disease. Building the TCR beta libraries relied on iRepertoire HTBI primers, and CDR3 regions underwent Arm-PCR. MiXCR was run by TCRdb on the multiplex PCR reads, yielding one entry per CDR3 protein. The sample lists fewer than 600,000 distinct CDR3 sequences, approximately 23% seen once, with approximately 14% in the top ten. The CDR3 length is 13 residues. CDR1 is MNHNS and CDR2 is SASEGT in the germline V gene. V was clipped by 6 bases and J by 4 bases, with 12 bases between them. Documented time point: persistent/refractory GD, antithyroid drugs over 5 years with positive TRAb. PBMC RNA was the source of the TCR library.

The TCR originated in a female donor with Graves disease. This sequence joins TRBV6-1 and TRBJ1-1; D is unclear. The starting material was peripheral blood mononuclear cells (PBMCs), obtained when the disease was refractory, from a patient treated with antithyroid drugs. CDR3 coding DNA: TGTGCCAGCAGGGACGCCTGGGGCACTGAAGCTTTCTTT. Its protein product is CASRDAWGTEAFF.